The TCR beta chain under discussion was sequenced for a study of regulatory and conventional T cells in RAG deficiency. With regard to this clone: The target antigen is unknown.

Only in-frame clones appear in the TCRdb table, and some are missing; sequencing was by immunoSEQ multiplex PCR. The data contain tens of thousands of clones, over 75% of them singletons. Deletions cut 6 bases from V and 4 bases from J, with 15 bases between. Germline assignment: CDR1 SQVTM and CDR2 ANQGSEA. This CDR3 is 13 amino acids long. General study points: Control T-cell subsets had markedly higher Shannon entropy and lower Simpson indices than RAG-deficient patients. In Omenn syndrome, Treg and Tconv repertoires overlapped >85%.

These records were also assigned to another study, of regulatory T cells. That paper notes: Primers: 52 TRBV forward and 13 TRBJ reverse.

The sequence came from a human donor in good health. Material for sequencing was CD8+ T cells sorted from blood. The rearrangement links TRBV29-1 to TRBJ1-1; TRBD1 might be the D (6 bases). CDR3 nucleotides: TGCAGCGTCGACAGGAGGGGAGCCACTGAAGCTTTCTTT. It encodes CSVDRRGATEAFF.